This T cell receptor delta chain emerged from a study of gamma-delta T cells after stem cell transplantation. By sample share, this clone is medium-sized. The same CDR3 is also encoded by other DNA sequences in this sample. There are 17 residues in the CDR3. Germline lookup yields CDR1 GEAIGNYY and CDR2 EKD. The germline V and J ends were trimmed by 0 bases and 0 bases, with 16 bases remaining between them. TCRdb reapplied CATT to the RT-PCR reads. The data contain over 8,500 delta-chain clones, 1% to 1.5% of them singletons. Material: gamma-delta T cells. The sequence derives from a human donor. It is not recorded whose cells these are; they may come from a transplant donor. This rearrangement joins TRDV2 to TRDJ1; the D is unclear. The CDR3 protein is CACDTVGGPHYTDKLIF. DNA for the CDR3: TGTGCCTGTGACACCGTCGGCGGTCCCCATTACACCGATAAACTCATCTTT.